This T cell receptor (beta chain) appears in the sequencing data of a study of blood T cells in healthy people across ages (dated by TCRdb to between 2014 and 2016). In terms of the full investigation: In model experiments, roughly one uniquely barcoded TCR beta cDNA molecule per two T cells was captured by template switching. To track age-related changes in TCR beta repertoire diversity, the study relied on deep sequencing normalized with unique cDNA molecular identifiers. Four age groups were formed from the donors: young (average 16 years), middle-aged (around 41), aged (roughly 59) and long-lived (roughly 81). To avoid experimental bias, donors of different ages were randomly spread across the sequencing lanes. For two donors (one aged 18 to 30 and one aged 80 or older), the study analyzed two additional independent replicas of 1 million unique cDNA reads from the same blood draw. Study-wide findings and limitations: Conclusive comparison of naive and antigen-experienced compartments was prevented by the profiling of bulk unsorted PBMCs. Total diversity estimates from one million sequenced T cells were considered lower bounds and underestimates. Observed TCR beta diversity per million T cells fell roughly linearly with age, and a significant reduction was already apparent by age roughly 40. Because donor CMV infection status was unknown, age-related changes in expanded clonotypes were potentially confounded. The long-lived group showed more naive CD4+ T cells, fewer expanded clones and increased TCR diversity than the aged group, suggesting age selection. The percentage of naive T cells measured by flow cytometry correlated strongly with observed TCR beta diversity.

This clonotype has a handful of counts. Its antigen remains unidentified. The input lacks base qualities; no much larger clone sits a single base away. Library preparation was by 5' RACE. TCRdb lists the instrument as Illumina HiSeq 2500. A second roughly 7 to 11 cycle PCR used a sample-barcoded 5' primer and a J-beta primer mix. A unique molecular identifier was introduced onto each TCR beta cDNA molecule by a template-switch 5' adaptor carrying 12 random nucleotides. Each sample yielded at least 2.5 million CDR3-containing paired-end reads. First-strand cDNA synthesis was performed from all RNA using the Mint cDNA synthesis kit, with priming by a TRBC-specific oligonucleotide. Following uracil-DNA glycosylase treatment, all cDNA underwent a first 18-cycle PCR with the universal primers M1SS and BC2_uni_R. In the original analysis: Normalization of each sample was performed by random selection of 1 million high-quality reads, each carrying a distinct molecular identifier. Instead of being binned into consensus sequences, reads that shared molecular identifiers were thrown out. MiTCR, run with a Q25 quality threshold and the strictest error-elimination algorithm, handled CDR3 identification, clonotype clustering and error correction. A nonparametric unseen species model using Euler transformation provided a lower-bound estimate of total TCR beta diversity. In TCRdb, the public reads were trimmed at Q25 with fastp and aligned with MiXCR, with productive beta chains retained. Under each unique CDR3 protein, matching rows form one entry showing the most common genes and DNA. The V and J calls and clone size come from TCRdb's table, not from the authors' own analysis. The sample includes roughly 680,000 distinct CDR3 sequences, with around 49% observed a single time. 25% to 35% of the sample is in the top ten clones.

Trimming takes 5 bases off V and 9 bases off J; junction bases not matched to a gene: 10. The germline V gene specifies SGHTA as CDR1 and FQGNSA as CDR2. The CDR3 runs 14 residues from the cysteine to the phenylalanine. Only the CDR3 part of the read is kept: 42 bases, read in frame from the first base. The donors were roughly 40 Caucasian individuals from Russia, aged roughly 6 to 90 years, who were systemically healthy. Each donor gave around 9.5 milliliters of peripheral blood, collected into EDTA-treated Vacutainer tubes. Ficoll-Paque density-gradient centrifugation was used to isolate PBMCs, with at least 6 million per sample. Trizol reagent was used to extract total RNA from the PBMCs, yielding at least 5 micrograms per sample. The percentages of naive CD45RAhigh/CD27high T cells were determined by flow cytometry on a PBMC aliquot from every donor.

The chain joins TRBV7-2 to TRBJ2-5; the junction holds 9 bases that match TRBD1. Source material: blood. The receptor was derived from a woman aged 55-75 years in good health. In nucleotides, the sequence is TGTGCCAGCAGCACCACCGGGACAGGGCTGGCCCAGTACTTC. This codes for CASSTTGTGLAQYF.